This is a list of T cell receptor beta chains from one sample in a study of blood T cells in healthy people across ages. One entry per CDR3 protein results from TCRdb running MiXCR on the 5' RACE reads. This table has 600,000 to 850,000 distinct CDR3 sequences, approximately 39% appearing once. Specimen: blood. Receptors originate from an older woman in good health. Each CDR3 is given with its conserved first and last residue. D genes are given only for firm matches. The size field is filled for only some rows; it gives once, few, many or a size class.

abundance: .
d_gene: TRBD1
v_gene: TRBV10-1
j_gene: TRBJ1-2
CDR3nt: TGCGCCAGCAGCCCAGGGGGGGGTACGGGCTACACCTTC
CDR3aa: CASSPGGGTGYTF

abundance: .
d_gene: .
v_gene: TRBV12-3/TRBV12-4
j_gene: TRBJ2-5
CDR3nt: TGTGCCAGCAGTTTAAAAGGGCTAGAATACAATGAGCAGTACTTC
CDR3aa: CASSLKGLEYNEQYF

abundance: .
d_gene: .
v_gene: TRBV10-3
j_gene: TRBJ2-7
CDR3nt: TGTGCCATCAGTGAGCGAATGGAGAGCGAGCAGTACTTC
CDR3aa: CAISERMESEQYF

abundance: many
d_gene: TRBD2
v_gene: TRBV28
j_gene: TRBJ2-7
CDR3nt: TGTGCCAGCAGTTTACCGGGAGGGCCCTACGAGCAGTACTTC
CDR3aa: CASSLPGGPYEQYF

abundance: once
d_gene: TRBD1
v_gene: TRBV12-3/TRBV12-4
j_gene: TRBJ1-2
CDR3nt: TGTGCCAGCAGGCCGAACAGGGGTTTTGGAGGCTACACCTTC
CDR3aa: CASRPNRGFGGYTF

abundance: .
d_gene: .
v_gene: TRBV7-2
j_gene: TRBJ1-2
CDR3nt: TGTGCCAGCAGCTTAGTAAGGGGAGGCGATGGCTACACCTTC
CDR3aa: CASSLVRGGDGYTF

abundance: few
d_gene: .
v_gene: TRBV24-1
j_gene: TRBJ2-1
CDR3nt: TGTGCCACCAGCACTTCGGATGAGCAGTTCTTC
CDR3aa: CATSTSDEQFF

abundance: .
d_gene: .
v_gene: TRBV5-8
j_gene: TRBJ1-5
CDR3nt: TGTGCCAGCAGCTTTGGGTACAATCAGCCCCAGCATTTT
CDR3aa: CASSFGYNQPQHF

abundance: .
d_gene: .
v_gene: TRBV29-1
j_gene: TRBJ2-4
CDR3nt: TGCAGCGTTGATGGGGCCAAAAACATTCAGTACTTC
CDR3aa: CSVDGAKNIQYF

abundance: few
d_gene: TRBD2
v_gene: TRBV10-3
j_gene: TRBJ2-3
CDR3nt: TGTGCCATCAGTGAGAGGCGGGGGGCAGGAGATACGCAGTATTTT
CDR3aa: CAISERRGAGDTQYF

abundance: .
d_gene: .
v_gene: TRBV11-1
j_gene: TRBJ1-6
CDR3nt: TGTGCCAGCAGCTTAGGCGGACGGAGGGATTCACCCCTCCACTTT
CDR3aa: CASSLGGRRDSPLHF

abundance: .
d_gene: TRBD2
v_gene: TRBV7-3
j_gene: TRBJ2-1
CDR3nt: TGTGCCAGCAGCTTTTCTAGCGGGCTCTACAATGAGCAGTTCTTC
CDR3aa: CASSFSSGLYNEQFF

abundance: few
d_gene: .
v_gene: TRBV6-2/TRBV6-3
j_gene: TRBJ2-3
CDR3nt: TGTGCCAGCAGCATGACCCAGGGTACGCAGTATTTT
CDR3aa: CASSMTQGTQYF

abundance: .
d_gene: .
v_gene: TRBV7-8
j_gene: TRBJ2-3
CDR3nt: TGTGCCAGCAGCCAGAGGACTCGAATCCTCACAGATACGCAGTATTTT
CDR3aa: CASSQRTRILTDTQYF

abundance: .
d_gene: .
v_gene: TRBV7-3
j_gene: TRBJ1-6
CDR3nt: TGTGCCAGCAGCGCGATAAGGGATTCACCCCTCCACTTT
CDR3aa: CASSAIRDSPLHF

abundance: many
d_gene: .
v_gene: TRBV3-1
j_gene: TRBJ2-7
CDR3nt: TGTGCCAGCAGCCGAGAGGGTCTTTACGAGCAGTACTTC
CDR3aa: CASSREGLYEQYF

abundance: .
d_gene: TRBD1
v_gene: TRBV12-3/TRBV12-4
j_gene: TRBJ1-4
CDR3nt: TGTGCCAGCAGACGGACAGGGGGTAATGAAAAACTGTTTTTT
CDR3aa: CASRRTGGNEKLFF

abundance: .
d_gene: TRBD1
v_gene: TRBV20-1
j_gene: TRBJ1-2
CDR3nt: TGCAGTGCTAGGGACAGGGGGTACTATGGCTACACCTTC
CDR3aa: CSARDRGYYGYTF

abundance: few
d_gene: .
v_gene: TRBV19
j_gene: TRBJ2-5
CDR3nt: TGTGCCAGTACCTCTCGTGGGCAGGGTAAAGAGACCCAGTACTTC
CDR3aa: CASTSRGQGKETQYF

abundance: .
d_gene: TRBD1
v_gene: TRBV12-3/TRBV12-4
j_gene: TRBJ1-4
CDR3nt: TGTGCCAGCAGTATCAGACAGGGAGAGGAAGAACTGTTTTTT
CDR3aa: CASSIRQGEEELFF

abundance: .
d_gene: .
v_gene: TRBV6-6
j_gene: TRBJ1-2
CDR3nt: TGTGCTAGCAGTTACAAGGGGCCTAACTATGGCTACACCTTC
CDR3aa: CASSYKGPNYGYTF

abundance: .
d_gene: .
v_gene: TRBV5-6
j_gene: TRBJ2-5
CDR3nt: TGTGCCAGCAGCTCTGATAGCGGAGAGACCCAGTACTTC
CDR3aa: CASSSDSGETQYF

abundance: few
d_gene: .
v_gene: TRBV6-6
j_gene: TRBJ2-3
CDR3nt: TGTGCCAGCAGTGACTCAGGGAATTCAGATACGCAGTATTTT
CDR3aa: CASSDSGNSDTQYF

abundance: .
d_gene: .
v_gene: TRBV5-1
j_gene: TRBJ2-7
CDR3nt: TGCGCCAGCAGCTTGCAGGACTCCACGGGCGAGCAGTACTTC
CDR3aa: CASSLQDSTGEQYF

abundance: many
d_gene: TRBD2
v_gene: TRBV12-3/TRBV12-4
j_gene: TRBJ2-5
CDR3nt: TGTGCCAGCAGTTCAGGACTAGCGGGAGCTTTAAGCCAAGAGACCCAGTACTTC
CDR3aa: CASSSGLAGALSQETQYF

abundance: few
d_gene: .
v_gene: TRBV29-1
j_gene: TRBJ2-7
CDR3nt: TGCAGCGTCTTACAACAGGGTTACGAGCAGTACTTC
CDR3aa: CSVLQQGYEQYF

abundance: many
d_gene: TRBD1
v_gene: TRBV29-1
j_gene: TRBJ2-4
CDR3nt: TGCAGCGTCGCCGGGACAGGGGGCGCAGGAAACATTCAGTACTTC
CDR3aa: CSVAGTGGAGNIQYF

abundance: .
d_gene: TRBD2
v_gene: TRBV7-2
j_gene: TRBJ2-3
CDR3nt: TGTGCCAGCAGCCCTACCCTAGCGGCGGTGGGGGATACGCAGTATTTT
CDR3aa: CASSPTLAAVGDTQYF

abundance: once
d_gene: .
v_gene: TRBV28
j_gene: TRBJ2-1
CDR3nt: TGTGCCAGCAGTTTATCCGGAGACAGGATGGCGTTCTTC
CDR3aa: CASSLSGDRMAFF

abundance: .
d_gene: .
v_gene: TRBV25-1
j_gene: TRBJ1-1
CDR3nt: TGTGCCAGCAGTGAATGGGAGGGAGCCCTAAACACTGAAGCTTTCTTT
CDR3aa: CASSEWEGALNTEAFF

abundance: .
d_gene: TRBD1
v_gene: TRBV15
j_gene: TRBJ2-2
CDR3nt: TGTGCCACCAGCTCCGGACAGGGTGAGACCGGGGAGCTGTTTTTT
CDR3aa: CATSSGQGETGELFF

abundance: .
d_gene: .
v_gene: TRBV7-9
j_gene: TRBJ1-2
CDR3nt: TGTGCCAGCAGCTTAGCGGCGGGCCAGACGGTCTATGGCTACACCTTC
CDR3aa: CASSLAAGQTVYGYTF

abundance: .
d_gene: .
v_gene: TRBV2
j_gene: TRBJ2-7
CDR3nt: TGTGCCTGCAGTTCCCAGAGGGTAGAAGGCGAGCAGTACTTC
CDR3aa: CACSSQRVEGEQYF

abundance: many
d_gene: TRBD2
v_gene: TRBV6-2/TRBV6-3
j_gene: TRBJ2-5
CDR3nt: TGTGCCAGCAGTTCGTTTAGCGGGAGTGGAGAGACCCAGTACTTC
CDR3aa: CASSSFSGSGETQYF

abundance: .
d_gene: TRBD1
v_gene: TRBV3-1
j_gene: TRBJ2-1
CDR3nt: TGTGCCAGCAGGGGGGACAGGGAATACAATGAGCAGTTCTTC
CDR3aa: CASRGDREYNEQFF

abundance: .
d_gene: .
v_gene: TRBV7-2
j_gene: TRBJ2-3
CDR3nt: TGTGCCAGCAGCTTATCGGCTGCGGAAGTGCACAGATACGCGTATTTT
CDR3aa: CASSLSAAEVHRYAYF

abundance: .
d_gene: .
v_gene: TRBV10-3
j_gene: TRBJ1-1
CDR3nt: TGTGCCATCAGTGAAGGGGTTGGGGCTGAAGCTTTCTTT
CDR3aa: CAISEGVGAEAFF